This T cell receptor beta chain was recorded in a study of identical twins. Healthy Caucasians alone served as donors. On this clonotype: Antigen specificity is unknown.

The V end lost 0 bases, the J end lost 5 bases, and 17 bases lay between the germline ends. Germline V gene sequence: CDR1 LGHDT, CDR2 YNNKEL (reference sequence). CDR3 length: 17 amino acids. A universal primer site came from template switching; cDNA carried unique molecular identifiers. MiXCR, applied by TCRdb to the 5' RACE reads, yields one record per CDR3 protein. The data show roughly 260,000 distinct CDR3 sequences, roughly an eighth seen once. Broader study findings: Not following the same donors, the study drew its conclusions from cross-sectional statistical analysis.

Sequenced sample: memory (CD45RO+) T cells sorted from blood. This clonotype originated in a woman younger than 30 in good health. The chain carries TRBV3-1 and TRBJ1-5; D gene ambiguous. Here the CDR3 DNA reads TGTGCCAGCAGCCAAGACCCCTCCCGGGTGGGGTATCAGCCCCAGCATTTT. Translation: CASSQDPSRVGYQPQHF.